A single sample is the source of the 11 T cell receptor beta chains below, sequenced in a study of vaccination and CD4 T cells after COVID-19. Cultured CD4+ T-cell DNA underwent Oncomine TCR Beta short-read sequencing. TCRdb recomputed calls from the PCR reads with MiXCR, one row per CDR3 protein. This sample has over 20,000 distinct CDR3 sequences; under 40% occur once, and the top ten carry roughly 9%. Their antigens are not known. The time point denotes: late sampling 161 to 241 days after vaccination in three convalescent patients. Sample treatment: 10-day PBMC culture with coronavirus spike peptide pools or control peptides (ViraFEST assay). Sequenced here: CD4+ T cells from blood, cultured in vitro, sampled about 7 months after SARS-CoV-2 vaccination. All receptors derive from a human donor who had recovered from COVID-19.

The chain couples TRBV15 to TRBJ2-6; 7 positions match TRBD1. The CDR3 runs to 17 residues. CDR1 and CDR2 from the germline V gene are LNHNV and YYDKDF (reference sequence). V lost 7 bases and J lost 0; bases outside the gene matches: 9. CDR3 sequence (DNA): TGTGCCACCACGGACGGACAGGTAGTCTCTGGGGCCAACGTCCTGACTTTC. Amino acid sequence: CATTDGQVVSGANVLTF.

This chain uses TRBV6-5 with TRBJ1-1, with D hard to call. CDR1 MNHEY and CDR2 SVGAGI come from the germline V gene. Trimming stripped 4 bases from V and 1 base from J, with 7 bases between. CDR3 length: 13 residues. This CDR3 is CASSSLWNTEAFF. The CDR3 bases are TGTGCCAGCAGTTCCCTGTGGAACACTGAAGCTTTCTTT.

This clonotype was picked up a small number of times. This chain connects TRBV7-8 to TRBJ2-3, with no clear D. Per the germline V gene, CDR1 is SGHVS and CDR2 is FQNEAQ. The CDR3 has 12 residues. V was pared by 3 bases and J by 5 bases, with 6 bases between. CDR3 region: CASSFPLDTQYF. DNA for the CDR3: TGTGCCAGCAGCTTTCCCCTAGATACGCAGTATTTT.

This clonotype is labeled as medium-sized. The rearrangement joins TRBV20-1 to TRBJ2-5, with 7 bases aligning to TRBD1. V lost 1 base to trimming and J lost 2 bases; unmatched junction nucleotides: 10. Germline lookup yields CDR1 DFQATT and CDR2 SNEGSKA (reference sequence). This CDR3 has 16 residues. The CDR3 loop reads CSARGQTGNRQETQYF. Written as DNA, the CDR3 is TGCAGTGCTAGAGGTCAGACAGGGAACCGGCAAGAGACCCAGTACTTC.

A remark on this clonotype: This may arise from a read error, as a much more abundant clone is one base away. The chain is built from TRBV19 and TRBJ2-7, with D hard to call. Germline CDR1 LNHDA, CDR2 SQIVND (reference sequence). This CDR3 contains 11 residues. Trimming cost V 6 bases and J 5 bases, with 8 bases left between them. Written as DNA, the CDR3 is TGTGCCAGTAGCGATCTGGACGAGCAGTACTTC. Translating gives CASSDLDEQYF.

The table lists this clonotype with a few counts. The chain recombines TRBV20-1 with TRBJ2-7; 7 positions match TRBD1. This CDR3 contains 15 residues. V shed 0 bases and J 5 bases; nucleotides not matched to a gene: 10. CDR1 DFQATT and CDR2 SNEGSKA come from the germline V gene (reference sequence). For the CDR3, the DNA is TGCAGTGCTAGAGAGGGGACAGATCGATTCCACGAGCAGTACTTC. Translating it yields CSAREGTDRFHEQYF.

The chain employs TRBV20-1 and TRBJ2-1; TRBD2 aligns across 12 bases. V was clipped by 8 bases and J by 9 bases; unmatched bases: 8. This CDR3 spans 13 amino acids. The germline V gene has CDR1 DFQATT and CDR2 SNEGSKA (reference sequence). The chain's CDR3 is CSRTSGTGGEQFF. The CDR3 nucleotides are TGCAGTAGGACTAGCGGGACCGGAGGTGAGCAGTTCTTC.

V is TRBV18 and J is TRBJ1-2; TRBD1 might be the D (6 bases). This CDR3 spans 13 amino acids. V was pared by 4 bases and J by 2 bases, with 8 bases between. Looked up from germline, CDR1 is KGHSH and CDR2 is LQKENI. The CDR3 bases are TGTGCCAGCTCACAGGGACAAAACTATGGCTACACCTTC. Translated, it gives CASSQGQNYGYTF.

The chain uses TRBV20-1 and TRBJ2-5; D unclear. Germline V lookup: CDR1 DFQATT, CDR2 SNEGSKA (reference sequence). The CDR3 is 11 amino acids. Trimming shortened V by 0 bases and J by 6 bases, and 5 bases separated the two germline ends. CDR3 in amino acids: CSARDWQTQYF. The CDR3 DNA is TGCAGTGCTAGAGATTGGCAGACCCAGTACTTC.

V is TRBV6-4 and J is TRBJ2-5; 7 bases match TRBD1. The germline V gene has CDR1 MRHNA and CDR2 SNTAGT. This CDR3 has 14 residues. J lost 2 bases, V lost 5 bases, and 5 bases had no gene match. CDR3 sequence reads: CASSYRDRQETQYF. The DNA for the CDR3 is TGTGCCAGCAGTTACCGGGACAGACAAGAGACCCAGTACTTC.

CDR3 in amino acids: CASSPRDRNRDEQYF. Written as DNA, the CDR3 is TGTGCCAGCAGCCCACGGGACAGAAACCGGGACGAGCAGTACTTC. The J gene is TRBJ2-7, the V gene TRBV7-9; 7 positions match TRBD1. V trimming: 5 bases; J trimming: 5 bases; junction bases outside the gene matches: 12. The CDR3 extends over 15 amino acids. CDR1 SEHNR and CDR2 FQNEAQ come from the germline V gene (reference sequence).